This T cell receptor (beta chain) derives from a study of cytomegalovirus exposure and HLA in healthy donors. The PCR made use of 60 Vbeta and 13 Jbeta primers. The assay was immunoSEQ multiplex PCR, and TCRdb's table has in-frame clones only and misses some. The sample has about 52,000 clones; 72% are singletons. Germline V lookup: CDR1 SGHRS, CDR2 YFSETQ. The CDR3 is 13 residues long. This receptor was obtained from a woman between 50 and 59 years old in good health and CMV-seronegative. J is TRBJ2-5 and V is TRBV5-1, with TRBD2 matching over 8 bases. TRBJ2-7 explains the end of the DNA better; the J call may be wrong. The source material was PBMCs. CDR3 sequence reads: CASSAGTRGEQYF. The CDR3 region has the DNA TGCGCCAGCAGCGCTGGGACTAGGGGCGAGCAGTACTTC.